This T cell receptor beta chain was captured by sequencing in a study of cytomegalovirus exposure and HLA in healthy donors. The overall study: HLA-typed donors contributed 80 million or so unique TCRs, which were held in an early data release. Study results and limitations: Earlier analysis looked at TCR beta V segments, and most were productive about 87% or about 30% of the time.

The PCR was carried out with 60 Vbeta primers and 13 Jbeta primers. Here immunoSEQ multiplex PCR was the method, and the copy in TCRdb shows in-frame clones only, minus some. This table has a few hundred thousand clones, around 66% appearing once. In germline, CDR1 is MGHRA, CDR2 YSYEKL. The CDR3 totals 16 residues. V was shortened by 0 bases and J by 0 bases, with 10 bases between the two germline ends. In regard to this clone: Its antigen is not known.

Sequencing used PBMCs. The source of this sequence is a female donor in good health and CMV-seronegative. V gene TRBV4-1 combines with J gene TRBJ2-3; a possible D gene is TRBD1 (5 bases). The CDR3 loop reads CASSQDRDRSTDTQYF. CDR3 DNA: TGCGCCAGCAGCCAAGATCGAGACAGAAGCACAGATACGCAGTATTTT.